The 14 T cell receptor beta chains reported below all come from one sample, sequenced in a study of molecular identifiers for immune sequencing clone quantification. Each CDR3 protein gets one entry after TCRdb re-called the PCR reads with MiXCR. The table has around 70,000 distinct CDR3 sequences, around 18% seen once; the top ten hold roughly 1.6%. The sequencing input was naive CD8+ T cells from blood, with Jurkat cell RNA spiked in. Regarding subset: FACS-sorted CD8+CD4-CCR7+CD45RA+ naive T cells. Source of these receptors: a human donor in good health. Some libraries in this study had Jurkat cell RNA spiked in.

In regard to this clonotype: A single base separates this from a much larger clone, so it may be a read error. This chain uses TRBV7-8 with TRBJ2-5, with 9 nucleotides matching TRBD2. The CDR3 spans 15 residues. Germline CDR1 reads SGHVS; CDR2 reads FQNEAQ. CDR3 in DNA: TGTGCCAGCAGCTTTCTAGCGGGAATGCAAGAGGCCCAGTACTTC. Translated: CASSFLAGMQEAQYF. Based on the CDR3 plus reference TRBV7-8 and TRBJ2-5, the full variable domain is GAGVSQSPRYKVAKRGQDVALRCDPISGHVSLFWYQQALGQGPEFLTYFQNEAQLDKSGLPSDRFFAERPEGSVSTLKIQRTQQEDSAVYLCASSFLAGMQEAQYFGPGTRLLVL.

Only a few counts were recorded for this clonotype. The gene calls are TRBV24-1 and TRBJ2-7; 8 bases are a match to TRBD1. The CDR3 runs 16 residues. With 3 bases clipped from V and 2 bases from J, the junction kept 8 bases outside the gene matches. Germline lookup yields CDR1 KGHDR and CDR2 SFDVKD. The CDR3 sequence: CATSDPRQGSTYEQYF. CDR3 sequence (DNA): TGTGCCACCAGTGATCCCCGACAGGGGAGCACCTACGAGCAGTACTTC.

With regard to this clonotype: This could be a read error, since a much larger clone is one nucleotide away. The chain is built from TRBV30 and TRBJ2-1; 8 bases agree with TRBD2. CDR3 length: 16 residues. J gave up 1 base and V 6 bases, and 11 bases lay outside the gene matches. From germline, CDR1 is GTSNPN and CDR2 SVGIG (reference sequence). The CDR3 DNA is TGTGCCTGCACCATCGCCGGCGGGGGGTCCTACAATGAGCAGTTCTTC. Translated, it gives CACTIAGGGSYNEQFF.

This clonotype was seen many times. The CDR3 coding sequence is TGTGCCAGCAGTCCGACAGGGTCCGCCTATGGCTACACCTTC. Residues: CASSPTGSAYGYTF. The chain has TRBV6-5 and TRBJ1-2; 7 nucleotides align to TRBD1. J was trimmed by 4 bases and V by 5 bases; bases with no gene match: 7. Germline V gene lookup returns CDR1 MNHEY and CDR2 SVGAGI. The CDR3 runs 14 residues.

This clonotype was picked up many times. The chain employs TRBV27 and TRBJ1-1, with D unclear. Germline V lookup: CDR1 MNHEY, CDR2 SMNVEV (reference sequence). Deletions cut 5 bases from V and 1 base from J, with 11 bases between. This CDR3 is built from 14 residues. CDR3 amino acids: CASSLLTANTEAFF. In DNA form, the CDR3 reads TGTGCCAGCAGTCTACTGACTGCGAACACTGAAGCTTTCTTT.

In its sample, this clonotype was seen a few times. The gene calls are TRBV27 and TRBJ1-2; the D gene is possibly TRBD1 (5 bases). V was shortened by 8 bases and J by 4 bases, with 14 bases between the two germline ends. The germline V gene has CDR1 MNHEY and CDR2 SMNVEV (reference sequence). This CDR3 comprises 13 residues. The CDR3 bases are TGTGCCAGCTCCCCGGGGACCCTCTATGGCTACACCTTC. Encoded protein: CASSPGTLYGYTF.

This clonotype was seen many times. The rearrangement joins TRBV12-3 or TRBV12-4 to TRBJ1-1; no clear D gene. This CDR3 comprises 15 residues. Trimming pared 6 bases from V and 5 bases from J, leaving 19 bases between. The CDR3 loop is CASRYPGQPGTEAFF. As DNA, the CDR3 is TGTGCCAGCAGATACCCCGGCCAACCGGGGACTGAAGCTTTCTTT.

About this clonotype: Mismatch with germline at one junction end may stem from a read error. The rearrangement uses TRBV27 and TRBJ2-7, with TRBD2 identical over 8 bases. Germline V gene data show CDR1 as MNHEY and CDR2 as SMNVEV (reference sequence). The CDR3 runs 15 residues. CDR3: CTSSLTPAGASEQYF. The CDR3 coding sequence is TGTACCAGCAGTCTAACTCCAGCGGGAGCGTCCGAGCAGTACTTC.

This clonotype was detected many times. V is TRBV4-3 and J is TRBJ1-3; D is uncertain. CDR1 is LGHNA, CDR2 YSLEER, per germline. Between the trimmed V and J ends, which lost 4 bases and 0 bases, there was a span of 10 bases. This CDR3 region has 15 residues. CDR3 nucleotides: TGCGCCAGCAGCCGAAGACGGGACTCTGGAAACACCATATATTTT. This gives the protein CASSRRRDSGNTIYF.

This clonotype was counted many times. This sequence joins TRBV5-1 and TRBJ1-1; D not resolved. Germline V lookup: CDR1 SGHRS, CDR2 YFSETQ. The V end was cut by 3 bases, the J end by 10 bases, with 7 bases between. The CDR3 length is 10 residues. This CDR3 reads CASSYGPAFF. In nucleotides, the CDR3 is TGCGCCAGCAGCTACGGACCAGCTTTCTTT.

This clonotype was recorded at least ten times. The chain has TRBV12-3 or TRBV12-4 and TRBJ2-3, with no clear D. Trimming left V 6 bases short and J 6 bases short, with 7 bases between. The length of the CDR3 is 11 residues. CDR3: CASRGPDTQYF. CDR3 coding DNA: TGTGCCAGCAGGGGTCCCGATACGCAGTATTTT.

This clonotype was recorded at least ten times. The CDR3 DNA reads as TGCAGTGCTGAGATTGGGGAGGGCACAGATACGCAGTATTTT. Its translation is CSAEIGEGTDTQYF. V and J are TRBV20-1 and TRBJ2-3, with D possibly being TRBD2 (6 bases). The V gene lost 5 bases and the J gene lost 1 base, with 13 bases spanning the gap. The CDR3 totals 14 residues. Germline V CDR1 and CDR2: DFQATT, SNEGSKA (reference sequence).

About this clonotype: This could be a read error, since a much larger clone is one nucleotide away. This chain uses TRBV5-6 with TRBJ1-5, with D hard to call. Germline V lookup: CDR1 SGHDT, CDR2 YYEEEE. The CDR3 spans 16 residues. CDR3 bases: TGTGCCAGCAGCTTGGGGGGTTTTTATAGCAATCAGCCCCGGCATTTT. It translates to CASSLGGFYSNQPRHF. Together with reference TRBV5-6 and TRBJ1-5, the CDR3 gives the full variable domain: DAGVTQSPTHLIKTRGQQVTLRCSPKSGHDTVSWYQQALGQGPQFIFQYYEEEERQRGNFPDRFSGHQFPNYSSELNVNALLLGDSALYLCASSLGGFYSNQPRHFGDGTRLSIL.

This clonotype was observed many times. The chain couples TRBV4-1 to TRBJ2-1; D is unresolved. Trimming took 4 bases from V and 5 from J, leaving 18 bases between them. The CDR3 spans 16 residues. The V gene's germline CDR1 is MGHRA and CDR2 YSYEKL. As DNA, the CDR3 is TGCGCCAGCAGCCCATCGCTAGGTACGTGGGACAATGAGCAGTTCTTC. Translating it yields CASSPSLGTWDNEQFF.